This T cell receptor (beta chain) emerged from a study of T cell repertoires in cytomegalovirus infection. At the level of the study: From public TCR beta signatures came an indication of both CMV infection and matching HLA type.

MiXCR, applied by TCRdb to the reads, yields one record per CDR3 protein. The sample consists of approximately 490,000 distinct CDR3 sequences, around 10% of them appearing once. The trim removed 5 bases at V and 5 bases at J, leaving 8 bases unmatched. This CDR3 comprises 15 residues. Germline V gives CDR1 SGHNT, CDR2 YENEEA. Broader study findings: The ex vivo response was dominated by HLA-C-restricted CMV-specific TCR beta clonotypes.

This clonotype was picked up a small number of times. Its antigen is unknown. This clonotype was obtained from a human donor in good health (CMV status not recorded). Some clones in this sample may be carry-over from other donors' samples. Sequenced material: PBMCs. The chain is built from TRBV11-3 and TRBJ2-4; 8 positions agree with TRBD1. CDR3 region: CASSTLGTGENIQYF. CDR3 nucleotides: TGTGCCAGCAGCACCCTTGGGACAGGCGAAAACATTCAGTACTTC.